One and the same sample provided the 27 T cell receptor beta chains below, sequenced in a study of OX40 agonist ivuxolimab in advanced cancers. The protocol was immunoSEQ multiplex PCR, while the TCRdb copy is restricted to in-frame clones and leaves out a portion. Of more than 85,000 clones listed, around nine tenths are singletons. Source: CD4+ or CD8+ T cells sorted from blood, taken in a trial of the OX40 agonist ivuxolimab. Receptors originate from an adult with an advanced solid tumor such as melanoma, head and neck, liver or kidney cancer.

As to this clone: This may come from a read error, since a much larger clone is one base off. The sample carries other DNA sequences with the same CDR3. V gene TRBV7-9 combines with J gene TRBJ1-4, with 8 positions matching TRBD1. CDR3 length: 16 amino acids. CDR1 is SEHNR, CDR2 FQNEAQ, per germline (reference sequence). Here the CDR3 DNA reads TGTGCCAGCAGCCGACGCGGACAGGGAGGAAGAGAAAAACTATTTTTT. Protein product: CASSRRGQGGREKLFF.

V and J are TRBV10-3 and TRBJ1-5; no clear D. This CDR3 comprises 13 residues. Germline CDR1 reads ENHRY; CDR2 reads SYGVKD. Trimming took 3 bases from V and 8 from J, leaving 11 bases between them. CDR3: CAISDRRSEPQHF. DNA of the CDR3: TGTGCCATCAGTGACCGGCGGTCAGAGCCCCAGCATTTT.

The chain uses TRBV25-1 and TRBJ2-7; D remains ambiguous. This CDR3 has 15 residues. Germline CDR1 MGHDK, CDR2 SYGVNS. Trimming left V 4 bases short and J 3 bases short, with 16 bases between. The CDR3 region has the DNA TGTGCCAGCAGTGGTTACTTTGGAGTCCGCTACGAGCAGTACTTC. Protein: CASSGYFGVRYEQYF.

The CDR3 DNA sequence: TGTGCCAGCAGCCAAGATCAGGGATACTACTACGAGCAGTACTTC. This encodes CASSQDQGYYYEQYF. V gene TRBV4-2 combines with J gene TRBJ2-7; D may be TRBD1 (5 bases). V was clipped by 0 bases and J by 3 bases, with 12 bases between them. Looked up from germline, CDR1 is LGHNA and CDR2 is YNFKEQ. CDR3 size: 15 residues.

The chain couples TRBV10-3 to TRBJ2-3, with D maybe TRBD2 (6 bases). Per germline, CDR1 ENHRY and CDR2 SYGVKD. The CDR3 is made up of 15 amino acids. With 7 bases removed from V and 0 bases from J, the gap between germline ends came to 14 bases. The CDR3 DNA sequence: TGTGCCATCATGGGGGGACCTCTGAGCACAGATACGCAGTATTTT. This translates into CAIMGGPLSTDTQYF.

The chain recombines TRBV5-6 with TRBJ2-3; D might be TRBD2 (6 bases). Germline values: CDR1 SGHDT, CDR2 YYEEEE. The CDR3 spans 15 residues. The V and J ends lost 4 bases and 3 bases respectively, with 15 bases between them. CDR3 sequence (DNA): TGTGCCAGCAGCAGCGCGGGAAGGAGGACAGATACGCAGTATTTT. It translates to CASSSAGRRTDTQYF.

This clone was seen only once. This rearrangement joins TRBV5-1 to TRBJ2-3, with 11 positions matching TRBD2. The CDR3 extends over 19 amino acids. The V gene's germline CDR1 is SGHRS and CDR2 YFSETQ. The ends lost 3 bases at V and 2 bases at J; junction bases unmatched: 14. This chain's CDR3 is CASSWTPGTSGTYTDTQYF. The CDR3 region has the DNA TGCGCCAGCAGCTGGACACCCGGGACTAGCGGTACCTACACAGATACGCAGTATTTT.

The chain recombines TRBV6-1 with TRBJ2-7, with D perhaps matching TRBD1 (5 bases). This CDR3 is built from 14 residues. The V and J ends lost 4 bases and 1 base respectively, with 11 bases between them. CDR1 MNHNS and CDR2 SASEGT come from the germline V gene. In DNA, the CDR3 is TGTGCCAGCAGTGTCTCTGACAGTTCCTACGAGCAGTACTTC. Encoded protein: CASSVSDSSYEQYF.

V gene TRBV7-2 combines with J gene TRBJ1-1, with D hard to call. V shed 1 base and J shed 1 base, with 10 bases lying between them. CDR1 and CDR2 from the germline V gene are SGHTA and FQGNSA. The CDR3 spans 15 residues. CDR3 protein: CASSLEAGGNTEAFF. The CDR3 DNA reads as TGTGCCAGCAGCTTAGAGGCAGGCGGGAACACTGAAGCTTTCTTT.

The rearrangement joins TRBV5-6 to TRBJ2-2; no clear D. Germline CDR1 is SGHDT and CDR2 is YYEEEE. The length of the CDR3 is 14 residues. Trimming removed 4 bases from V and 3 bases from J, with 10 bases in between. CDR3 in DNA: TGTGCCAGCAGCCGCGGTCGTGACACCGGGGAGCTGTTTTTT. Amino acid sequence: CASSRGRDTGELFF. The variable domain in full, with the rest retrieved from reference TRBV5-6 and TRBJ2-2, is DAGVTQSPTHLIKTRGQQVTLRCSPKSGHDTVSWYQQALGQGPQFIFQYYEEEERQRGNFPDRFSGHQFPNYSSELNVNALLLGDSALYLCASSRGRDTGELFFGEGSRLTVL.

This clone has only one observation. The J gene is TRBJ1-1, the V gene TRBV2; 10 bases are a match to TRBD1. The ends lost 7 bases at V and 4 bases at J; junction bases unmatched: 12. Germline V CDR1 and CDR2: SNHLY, FYNNEI. This CDR3 is built from 16 residues. The DNA of the CDR3 is TGTGCCAGCAACTTGGACAGGGGGGGAGTGGGCACTGAAGCTTTCTTT. As protein: CASNLDRGGVGTEAFF.

The CDR3 protein is CASSPDRGANTGELFF. CDR3 in DNA: TGCGCCAGCAGCCCTGACAGGGGAGCGAACACCGGGGAGCTGTTTTTT. This rearrangement joins TRBV5-1 to TRBJ2-2, with 8 nucleotides matching TRBD1. Germline V gene data show CDR1 as SGHRS and CDR2 as YFSETQ. This CDR3 has 16 amino acids. After removal of 4 bases from V and 0 bases from J, the junction contained 5 bases not matched to a gene.

J is TRBJ1-2 and V is TRBV11-2; 9 nucleotides agree with TRBD1. The CDR3 has 16 residues. Per the germline V gene, CDR1 is SGHAT and CDR2 is FQNNGV. V shed 3 bases and J 5 bases; nucleotides not matched to a gene: 10. CDR3: CASSFPSGQGGYGYTF. The CDR3 DNA reads TGTGCCAGCAGCTTCCCCTCGGGACAGGGAGGATATGGCTACACCTTC.

The rearrangement links TRBV19 to TRBJ1-2, with TRBD1 as a possible D gene (6 bases). Germline V gene data show CDR1 as LNHDA and CDR2 as SQIVND (reference sequence). The V and J ends lost 5 bases and 2 bases respectively, with 15 bases between them. The length of the CDR3 is 15 residues. The CDR3, as DNA: TGTGCCAGTAGTTACGAGGGACATGCGAACTATGGCTACACCTTC. Translation: CASSYEGHANYGYTF.

The chain is built from TRBV5-6 and TRBJ1-1, with a possible D match to TRBD1 (6 bases). Between the trimmed V and J ends, which lost 4 bases and 12 bases, there was a span of 19 bases. The CDR3 contains 13 residues. Germline-derived CDR1 and CDR2 are SGHDT and YYEEEE. The CDR3 loop is CASSPISTGKTFF. The CDR3 DNA reads as TGTGCCAGCAGCCCCATAAGTACAGGGAAAACTTTCTTT. Using reference TRBV5-6 and TRBJ1-1 for the parts outside the CDR3, the full variable domain is DAGVTQSPTHLIKTRGQQVTLRCSPKSGHDTVSWYQQALGQGPQFIFQYYEEEERQRGNFPDRFSGHQFPNYSSELNVNALLLGDSALYLCASSPISTGKTFFGQGTRLTVV.

V usage is TRBV28 and J usage is TRBJ1-3; D unresolved. This CDR3 is 14 amino acids long. V lost 2 bases and J 4 bases, leaving 9 bases between the germline ends. The germline gives CDR1 MDHEN, CDR2 SYDVKM. The CDR3 DNA follows: TGTGCCAGCAGTTTAGGATCGGTGGGAAACACCATATATTTT. Translated: CASSLGSVGNTIYF.

This clone was observed once. J is TRBJ1-2 and V is TRBV30, with 8 bases that match TRBD1. CDR3 length: 12 amino acids. Per germline, CDR1 GTSNPN and CDR2 SVGIG (reference sequence). The J segment lost 8 bases and the V segment lost 3 bases, leaving 5 bases of the junction unmatched. The CDR3 loop reads CAWSLQGDGYTF. The CDR3 bases are TGTGCCTGGAGCTTACAGGGGGACGGCTACACCTTC.

The chain uses TRBV4-2 and TRBJ2-6, with D possibly TRBD1 on 6 matching bases. The CDR3 runs to 17 residues. CDR1 and CDR2 from the germline V gene are LGHNA and YNFKEQ. V shed 3 bases and J shed 2 bases, with 14 bases lying between them. The DNA of the CDR3 is TGTGCCAGCAGCCAGGGACAACTAGAACCTGGGGCCAACGTCCTGACTTTC. It yields the protein CASSQGQLEPGANVLTF.

This clone has just one count. This chain joins TRBV7-9 and TRBJ2-7; D unresolved. With 4 bases removed from V and 2 bases from J, the gap between germline ends came to 15 bases. Germline CDR1 is SEHNR and CDR2 is FQNEAQ (reference sequence). This CDR3 comprises 15 residues. DNA of the CDR3: TGTGCCAGCAGCTCCACTATTTATCCCCCCTACGAGCAGTACTTC. Translation: CASSSTIYPPYEQYF.

This clone was observed a handful of times. The V gene is TRBV11-2, the J gene TRBJ2-7; D gene uncertain. This CDR3 spans 13 amino acids. Germline CDR1 reads SGHAT; CDR2 reads FQNNGV. V gave up 0 bases and J gave up 7 bases, with 10 bases separating them. The CDR3 sequence is CASSLERTLEQYF. CDR3 bases: TGTGCCAGCAGCTTAGAGCGCACCCTGGAGCAGTACTTC.

This clone was seen a few times. The V and J genes are TRBV5-1 and TRBJ2-1; 8 bases map to TRBD1. V trimming: 4 bases; J trimming: 0 bases; junction bases outside the gene matches: 3. Germline CDR1 is SGHRS and CDR2 is YFSETQ. The CDR3 spans 15 residues. CDR3 sequence: CASSNRGASYNEQFF. The CDR3 DNA reads TGCGCCAGCAGCAACAGGGGGGCCTCCTACAATGAGCAGTTCTTC.

CDR3 nucleotide sequence: TGTGCCAGCAGCAGAACGCTACAGGGGGCGGAGGACAATGAGCAGTTCTTC. Translating it yields CASSRTLQGAEDNEQFF. The chain employs TRBV9 and TRBJ2-1; 9 nucleotides agree with TRBD1. The CDR3 has 17 amino acids. Trimming cost V 4 bases and J 5 bases; bases outside gene matches: 13. In germline, CDR1 is SGDLS, CDR2 YYNGEE.

The chain joins TRBV7-9 to TRBJ2-7, with a tentative D call TRBD2 (6 bases). Germline loops: CDR1 SEHNR, CDR2 FQNEAQ (reference sequence). With 4 bases removed from V and 0 bases from J, the gap between germline ends came to 7 bases. The CDR3 totals 13 residues. This CDR3 is CASSSGLSYEQYF. CDR3 coding DNA: TGTGCCAGCAGCTCGGGACTCTCCTACGAGCAGTACTTC.

The chain is built from TRBV28 and TRBJ1-1, with D maybe TRBD1 (6 bases). The CDR3 totals 14 residues. V shed 8 bases and J shed 4 bases, with 17 bases lying between them. Germline V CDR1 and CDR2: MDHEN, SYDVKM. The CDR3 sequence: CASYKQGGATEAFF. The CDR3 nucleotides read TGTGCCAGCTATAAACAGGGTGGGGCCACTGAAGCTTTCTTT.

The rearrangement uses TRBV5-1 and TRBJ1-1; weak D call: TRBD1 (5 bases). V lost 7 bases and J 1 base, leaving 14 bases between the germline ends. This CDR3 region has 14 residues. The germline V gene encodes CDR1 SGHRS and CDR2 YFSETQ. CDR3 sequence (DNA): TGCGCCAGCGGGCAACAAGGACAGAACACTGAAGCTTTCTTT. This gives the protein CASGQQGQNTEAFF.

The chain has TRBV7-2 and TRBJ1-3; the D is unclear. Germline V gene data show CDR1 as SGHTA and CDR2 as FQGNSA. Trimming cost V 4 bases and J 0 bases, with 13 bases left between them. The CDR3 sequence is 16 residues long. CDR3 in amino acids: CASSSLTADSGNTIYF. Written as DNA, the CDR3 is TGTGCCAGCAGCTCCTTGACGGCGGACTCTGGAAACACCATATATTTT.

This rearrangement joins TRBV11-1 to TRBJ2-7, with 8 bases aligning to TRBD1. The J segment lost 1 base and the V segment lost 5 bases, leaving 7 bases of the junction unmatched. The CDR3 spans 15 residues. The germline V gene has CDR1 SGHAT and CDR2 FQDESV (reference sequence). In nucleotides, the CDR3 is TGTGCCAGCAGCAGGGCCGGGACAGGTTCCTACGAGCAGTACTTC. Translated, it gives CASSRAGTGSYEQYF.